This T cell receptor beta chain was identified in a study of graft-versus-host responses after intestinal transplantation. Study overall: The whole recipient group had anti-thymocyte globulin induction followed by tacrolimus and steroids for roughly three years. Study-level points and caveats: Declining HvG levels early post-transplant were linked to peak circulating GvH clone levels. The marrow of recipients harbored GvH clones, and ileum or blood showed some of them first.

About this clone itself: The antigen is unknown.

Data came from immunoSEQ multiplex PCR; TCRdb stores just in-frame clones and leaves some out. The sample contains about 29,000 clones, about 85% of which appear only once. This specimen consisted of PBMCs, obtained about 450 days after intestinal transplantation. The receptor's source is a human patient who received an intestinal transplant, so some T cells may come from the graft donor.

As DNA, the CDR3 is TGTGCCAGCTCACCATTCCAGGGCACAGATACGCAGTATTTT. Translation: CASSPFQGTDTQYF. This chain connects TRBV18 to TRBJ2-3; D unresolved. Germline-derived CDR1 and CDR2 are KGHSH and LQKENI. V shed 2 bases and J shed 1 base, with 7 bases lying between them. The CDR3 is 14 residues long.